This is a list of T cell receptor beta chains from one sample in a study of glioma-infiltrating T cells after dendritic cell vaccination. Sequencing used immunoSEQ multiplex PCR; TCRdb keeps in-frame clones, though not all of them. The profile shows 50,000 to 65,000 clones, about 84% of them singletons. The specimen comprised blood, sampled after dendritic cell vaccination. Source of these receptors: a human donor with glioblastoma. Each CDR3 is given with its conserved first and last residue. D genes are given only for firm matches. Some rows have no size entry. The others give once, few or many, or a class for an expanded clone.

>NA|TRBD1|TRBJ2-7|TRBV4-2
TGTGCCAGCAGCCAAGCGGAATCGACAGGGGCGTACGAGCAGTACTTC
CASSQAESTGAYEQYF
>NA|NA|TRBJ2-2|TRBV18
TGTGCCAGCTCACCAATTTACGGGGAGCTGTTTTTT
CASSPIYGELFF
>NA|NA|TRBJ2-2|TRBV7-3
TGTGCCAGCAGCCGTCACGGGGGTCAAAACACCGGGGAGCTGTTTTTT
CASSRHGGQNTGELFF
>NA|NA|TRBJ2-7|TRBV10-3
TGTGCCATCAGAACCGGGACACCCGTCACCAACGAGCAGTACTTC
CAIRTGTPVTNEQYF
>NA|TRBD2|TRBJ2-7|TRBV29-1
TGCAGCGTCTATAGCGGGGGCAACGAGCAGTACTTC
CSVYSGGNEQYF
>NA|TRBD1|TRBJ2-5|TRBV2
TGTGCCAGCCTCCGCCCATCCGGACAGGGAAGGGAGACCCAGTACTTC
CASLRPSGQGRETQYF
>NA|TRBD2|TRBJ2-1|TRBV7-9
TGTGCCAGCAGCCCTCGACTAGCGGGGGGGCCCAATGAGCAGTTCTTC
CASSPRLAGGPNEQFF
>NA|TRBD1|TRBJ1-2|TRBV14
TGTGCCAGCAGCCAATGGACAGGGGAGTTCGGCTATGGCTACACCTTC
CASSQWTGEFGYGYTF
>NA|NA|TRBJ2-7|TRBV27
TGTGCCAGCAGTTTAGTGGGAGGTACCTACGAGCAGTACTTC
CASSLVGGTYEQYF
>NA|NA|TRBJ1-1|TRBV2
TGTGCCAGCAGTAGGCCAGGGACTGAAGCTTTCTTT
CASSRPGTEAFF
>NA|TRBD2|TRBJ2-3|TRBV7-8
TGTGCCAGCAGCCCCCGTACCGGACTAGCGGGGGGCCAAGATACGCAGTATTTT
CASSPRTGLAGGQDTQYF
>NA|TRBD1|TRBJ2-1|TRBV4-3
TGCGCCAGCAGCCAAAGGAATTTCGGACAGGGTAACAATGAGCAGTTCTTC
CASSQRNFGQGNNEQFF
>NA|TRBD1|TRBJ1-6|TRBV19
TGTGCCAGTAGCCCAGGGGGCTCCTATAATTCCCCCCTCCACTTT
CASSPGGSYNSPLHF
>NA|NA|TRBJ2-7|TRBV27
TGTGCCAGCAGTTTTGCTGGAGTCTACGAGCAGTACTTC
CASSFAGVYEQYF
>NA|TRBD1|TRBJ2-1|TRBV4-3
TGCGCCAGCAGCCAAGCCGGGACAGGTTCCAATGAGCAGTTCTTC
CASSQAGTGSNEQFF
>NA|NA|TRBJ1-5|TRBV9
TGTGCCAGCAGCGCCTTTCCCCCCGTGCCAGGCCGCAATCAGCCCCAGCATTTT
CASSAFPPVPGRNQPQHF
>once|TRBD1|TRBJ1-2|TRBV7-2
TGTGCCAGCAGCTCCCTACTTAACTCAGGGGGCCATGGCTACACCTTC
CASSSLLNSGGHGYTF
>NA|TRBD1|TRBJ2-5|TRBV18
TGTGCCAGCTCACCAACCCGGGGACAGGCGGAAGAGACCCAGTACTTC
CASSPTRGQAEETQYF
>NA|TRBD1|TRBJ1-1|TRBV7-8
TGTGCCAGCAGCTCCGGACAGGGAGGGAACACTGAAGCTTTCTTT
CASSSGQGGNTEAFF
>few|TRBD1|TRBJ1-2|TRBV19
TGTGCCAGTAGTATTTCACAGGGGCGAAATCTCGGCTATGGCTACACCTTC
CASSISQGRNLGYGYTF
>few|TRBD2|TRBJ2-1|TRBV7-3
TGTGCCAGCAGCCCCCTCCCAACTAGCGGGAACAATGAGCAGTTCTTC
CASSPLPTSGNNEQFF
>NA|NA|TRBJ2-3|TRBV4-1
TGCGCCAGCAGCCAGCCGGGGGGCCCTCCCGCAGATACGCAGTATTTT
CASSQPGGPPADTQYF
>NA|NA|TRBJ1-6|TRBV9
TGTGCCAGCAACCTCAAATACAGGCGTGACCTCGGGAATTCACCCCTCCACTTT
CASNLKYRRDLGNSPLHF
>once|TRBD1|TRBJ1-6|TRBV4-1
TGCGCCAGCAGCCAAACAGGGGTTTCACCCCTCCACTTT
CASSQTGVSPLHF
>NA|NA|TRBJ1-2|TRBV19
TGTGCCAGTAGTAACACCGGACAGCTACCCTATGGCTACACCTTC
CASSNTGQLPYGYTF
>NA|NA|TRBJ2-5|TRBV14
TGTGCCAGCAGCCTGTCTATTGGGGGGGAGACCCAGTACTTC
CASSLSIGGETQYF
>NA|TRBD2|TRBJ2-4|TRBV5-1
TGCGCCAGCAGCTTGGCCGGGCGGGGGGGATCGGCCAAAAACATTCAGTACTTC
CASSLAGRGGSAKNIQYF
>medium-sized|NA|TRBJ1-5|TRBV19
TGTGCCAGTAGTATAACAGGCCATAGCAATCAGCCCCAGCATTTT
CASSITGHSNQPQHF
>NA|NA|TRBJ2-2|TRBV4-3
TGCGCCAGCAGCTCCTATCGAGGCAGGGCTGACGGGGAGCTGTTTTTT
CASSSYRGRADGELFF
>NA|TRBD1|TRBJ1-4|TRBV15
TGTGCCACCAGCAAAGGACAGGAAAGAAATGAAAAACTGTTTTTT
CATSKGQERNEKLFF
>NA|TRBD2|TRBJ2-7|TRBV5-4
TGTGCCAGCAGCCTGGTTGGCGGGGGGGCTTACGAGCAGTACTTC
CASSLVGGGAYEQYF
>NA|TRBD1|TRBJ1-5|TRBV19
TGTGCCAGCCTTTCCGTGGGGACAGGGGGCCGGGTCAATCAGCCCCAGCATTTT
CASLSVGTGGRVNQPQHF
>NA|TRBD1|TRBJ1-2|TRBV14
TGTGCCAGCAGCGCTTGGGGACAGAGCTACTATGGCTACACCTTC
CASSAWGQSYYGYTF